The 25 T cell receptor beta chains presented below share a single source sample, sequenced in a study of spatial heterogeneity in lung cancer. The time point denotes: sample taken at primary tumor resection. TCRdb recomputed calls from the 5' RACE reads with MiXCR, one row per CDR3 protein. In the table there are 48,000 or so distinct CDR3 sequences, approximately 5% of which are singletons. Sequencing was performed on PBMCs, taken at surgery. These TCRs come from a male donor with early-stage non-small cell lung cancer.

The table lists this clonotype with many counts. The chain is built from TRBV19 and TRBJ2-3, with 7 bases identical to TRBD2. Germline loops: CDR1 LNHDA, CDR2 SQIVND (reference sequence). The CDR3 contains 16 residues. The V gene end was trimmed by 5 bases and the J gene end by 7 bases; junction bases not matched to a gene: 15. DNA of the CDR3: TGTGCCAGTAGTGACCCGTCTGAGGGAGGGCGGAATACGCAGTATTTT. It specifies CASSDPSEGGRNTQYF. Supplemented by reference TRBV19 and TRBJ2-3, the full variable domain reads DGGITQSPKYLFRKEGQNVTLSCEQNLNHDAMYWYRQDPGQGLRLIYYSQIVNDFQKGDIAEGYSVSREKKESFPLTVTSAQKNPTAFYLCASSDPSEGGRNTQYFGPGTRLTVL.

This clonotype was counted many times. The V and J genes are TRBV4-2 and TRBJ1-1, with TRBD1 as a possible D gene (5 bases). Deletions cut 0 bases from V and 10 bases from J, with 15 bases between. This CDR3 spans 14 amino acids. Germline loops: CDR1 LGHNA, CDR2 YNFKEQ. The CDR3 coding sequence is TGTGCCAGCAGCCAAGATTGGACAAGGCGAGGAGCTTTCTTT. It translates to CASSQDWTRRGAFF.

This clonotype was found many times. This chain uses TRBV29-1 with TRBJ2-2; 11 bases agree with TRBD1. J was trimmed by 4 bases and V by 6 bases; bases with no gene match: 10. Germline V gene sequence: CDR1 SQVTM, CDR2 ANQGSEA. The CDR3 contains 16 residues. This chain's CDR3 is CSVAFSGTGGTGELFF. The DNA of the CDR3 is TGCAGCGTGGCCTTTTCCGGGACAGGGGGCACCGGGGAGCTGTTTTTT.

This clonotype showed up many times. The V gene is TRBV2, the J gene TRBJ1-2; no definite D call. Germline CDR1 SNHLY, CDR2 FYNNEI. The CDR3 has 15 amino acids. V was clipped by 6 bases and J by 2 bases, with 16 bases between them. This CDR3 is CASSGGGVNNYGYTF. The CDR3 nucleotides are TGTGCCAGCAGCGGAGGAGGCGTGAACAACTATGGCTACACCTTC. The full variable domain, its missing parts supplied by reference TRBV2 and TRBJ1-2, is EPEVTQTPSHQVTQMGQEVILRCVPISNHLYFYWYRQILGQKVEFLVSFYNNEISEKSEIFDDQFSVERPDGSNFTLKIRSTKLEDSAMYFCASSGGGVNNYGYTFGSGTRLTVV.

This clonotype appeared many times. This sequence joins TRBV7-9 and TRBJ2-1, with TRBD2 identical over 7 bases. V trimming: 5 bases; J trimming: 3 bases; junction bases outside the gene matches: 7. Germline loops: CDR1 SEHNR, CDR2 FQNEAQ (reference sequence). The CDR3 loop spans 15 amino acids. The CDR3: CASSLPLADYNEQFF. The CDR3 region has the DNA TGTGCCAGCAGCCTCCCTCTAGCGGACTACAATGAGCAGTTCTTC.

This clonotype was observed many times. The V gene is TRBV5-1, the J gene TRBJ2-1, with 9 positions matching TRBD2. The CDR3 has 16 amino acids. CDR1 and CDR2 from the germline V gene are SGHRS and YFSETQ. With 0 bases clipped from V and 5 bases from J, the junction kept 6 bases outside the gene matches. CDR3 in amino acids: CASSLGLAGRNNEQFF. The CDR3, as DNA: TGCGCCAGCAGCTTGGGTCTAGCGGGACGAAACAATGAGCAGTTCTTC.

Many counts were recorded for this clonotype. The chain combines TRBV5-1 with TRBJ2-3; D perhaps matches TRBD2 (5 bases). The V gene lost 4 bases and the J gene lost 2 bases, with 17 bases spanning the gap. Germline CDR1 SGHRS, CDR2 YFSETQ. The CDR3 is 16 residues long. The CDR3 loop reads CASSVAGKLLTDTQYF. The CDR3 coding sequence is TGCGCCAGCAGCGTCGCCGGGAAACTACTCACAGATACGCAGTATTTT.

CDR3 amino acids: CASLPGTARSDEQYF. The DNA of the CDR3 is TGTGCCAGCCTACCGGGGACAGCGAGGTCCGACGAGCAGTACTTC. The V gene is TRBV7-8, the J gene TRBJ2-7; 7 nucleotides line up with TRBD1. With 8 bases clipped from V and 5 bases from J, the junction kept 15 bases outside the gene matches. CDR3 length: 15 amino acids. Germline CDR1 SGHVS, CDR2 FQNEAQ.

The chain has TRBV11-2 and TRBJ1-6, with D unresolved. Trimming removed 3 bases from V and 5 bases from J, with 8 bases in between. The germline V gene has CDR1 SGHAT and CDR2 FQNNGV. This CDR3 has 14 residues. DNA for the CDR3: TGTGCCAGCAGCTTCTCACAGAATAATTCACCCCTCCACTTT. This encodes CASSFSQNNSPLHF.

At least ten counts were recorded for this clonotype. This rearrangement joins TRBV4-1 to TRBJ1-1, with D unclear. Trimming stripped 5 bases from V and 1 base from J, with 17 bases between. Germline CDR1 MGHRA, CDR2 YSYEKL. The length of the CDR3 is 16 residues. The CDR3 sequence is CASSDPQARTNTEAFF. CDR3 DNA sequence: TGCGCCAGCAGCGACCCCCAGGCTCGAACGAACACTGAAGCTTTCTTT.

This clonotype was detected a few times. The CDR3 sequence: CASSVGHGSTNEKLFF. CDR3 DNA: TGTGCCAGCAGCGTTGGTCACGGGTCAACTAATGAAAAACTGTTTTTT. This sequence joins TRBV9 and TRBJ1-4; D unresolved. Germline V gene lookup returns CDR1 SGDLS and CDR2 YYNGEE. The V gene lost 2 bases and the J gene lost 0 bases, with 11 bases spanning the gap. The CDR3 contains 16 residues.

The chain recombines TRBV25-1 with TRBJ1-5; no clear D. CDR3 length: 14 amino acids. V was clipped by 1 base and J by 4 bases, with 8 bases between them. The germline gives CDR1 MGHDK, CDR2 SYGVNS. In DNA, the CDR3 is TGTGCCAGCAGTGAATCCGAGTTTAATCAGCCCCAGCATTTT. Translation gives CASSESEFNQPQHF.

In this sample, this clonotype turned up many times. The chain recombines TRBV27 with TRBJ2-3; TRBD1 matches at 8 bases. With V trimmed by 5 bases and J by 2 bases, 3 bases remained unmatched. The CDR3 loop spans 14 amino acids. Germline V CDR1 and CDR2: MNHEY, SMNVEV (reference sequence). The CDR3 DNA follows: TGTGCCAGCAGTAGGGACAGGTTCACAGATACGCAGTATTTT. Residues: CASSRDRFTDTQYF.

This clonotype appeared many times. This chain uses TRBV20-1 with TRBJ2-4, with 14 bases lining up with TRBD2. This CDR3 has 18 amino acids. Trimming removed 2 bases from V and 4 bases from J; junction bases left unmatched: 10. Germline-derived CDR1 and CDR2 are DFQATT and SNEGSKA (reference sequence). The CDR3 is CSARSTGTSGSGKNIQYF. The CDR3 DNA reads TGCAGTGCTAGATCCACCGGGACTAGCGGGAGTGGGAAAAACATTCAGTACTTC.

The table lists this clonotype with many counts. This sequence joins TRBV7-2 and TRBJ2-3; the D gene is possibly TRBD1 (6 bases). The CDR3 covers 14 residues. Germline values: CDR1 SGHTA, CDR2 FQGNSA. The V end lost 3 bases, the J end lost 7 bases, and 14 bases lay between the germline ends. Here the CDR3 reads CASSFSQGSHTQYF. The DNA of the CDR3 is TGTGCCAGCAGCTTCAGCCAGGGGTCGCATACGCAGTATTTT.

This clonotype was found many times. CDR3 DNA: TGTGCCAGCAGCTTGCTGGGGGACTATGGCTACACCTTC. Its translation: CASSLLGDYGYTF. The chain is built from TRBV5-4 and TRBJ1-2, with a tentative D call TRBD1 (5 bases). In germline, CDR1 is SGHNT, CDR2 YYREEE (reference sequence). The CDR3 runs to 13 residues. V lost 1 base and J 3 bases, leaving 7 bases between the germline ends.

This clonotype showed up many times. The chain links TRBV6-2 or TRBV6-3 to TRBJ1-1, with D maybe TRBD1 (6 bases). Per the germline V gene, CDR1 is MNHEY and CDR2 is SVGEGT. The CDR3 runs 14 residues. The V gene lost 8 bases and the J gene lost 4 bases, with 17 bases spanning the gap. CDR3 sequence: CASEFRDKATEAFF. CDR3 bases: TGTGCCAGCGAATTCCGGGACAAGGCCACTGAAGCTTTCTTT.

This clonotype was recorded many times. The V and J genes are TRBV20-1 and TRBJ2-1, with D possibly matching TRBD2 (6 bases). The CDR3 has 12 residues. Germline V gene lookup returns CDR1 DFQATT and CDR2 SNEGSKA (reference sequence). V was cut by 6 bases and J by 3 bases, with 9 bases left in between. CDR3 in DNA: TGCAGTGCGCCGACTAGCTACAATGAGCAGTTCTTC. This sequence encodes CSAPTSYNEQFF.

This clonotype was seen ten or more times. Here the CDR3 reads CASSTGLANTEAFF. The CDR3 DNA reads as TGTGCCAGTAGTACGGGACTGGCGAACACTGAAGCTTTCTTT. This chain uses TRBV19 with TRBJ1-1; weak D call: TRBD1 (5 bases). The CDR3 has 14 amino acids. Germline lookup yields CDR1 LNHDA and CDR2 SQIVND (reference sequence). The V end lost 4 bases, the J end lost 1 base, and 10 bases lay between the germline ends.

V usage is TRBV6-1 and J usage is TRBJ2-7, with D tentatively TRBD2 (6 bases). This CDR3 spans 15 amino acids. V lost 2 bases and J 3 bases, leaving 14 bases between the germline ends. Germline CDR1 and CDR2: MNHNS and SASEGT. CDR3 sequence reads: CASSERDWPFYEQYF. CDR3 coding DNA: TGTGCCAGCAGTGAACGGGACTGGCCTTTCTACGAGCAGTACTTC.

The CDR3 nucleotides read TGCAGTGCTAGACCCCGGAGGGGAAGCACTGAAGCTTTCTTT. This encodes CSARPRRGSTEAFF. The V call is TRBV20-1, the J call TRBJ1-1; tentative D call: TRBD1 (5 bases). Between the trimmed V and J ends, which lost 2 bases and 4 bases, there was a span of 14 bases. This CDR3 has 14 amino acids. The germline gives CDR1 DFQATT, CDR2 SNEGSKA (reference sequence).

In this sample, this clonotype turned up many times. The chain has TRBV27 and TRBJ2-1; D remains ambiguous. Trimming pared 3 bases from V and 4 bases from J, leaving 10 bases between. CDR3 length: 14 amino acids. The germline V gene encodes CDR1 MNHEY and CDR2 SMNVEV (reference sequence). The CDR3 here is CASSFRPGYNEQFF. CDR3 DNA sequence: TGTGCCAGCAGTTTTCGACCCGGATACAATGAGCAGTTCTTC.

The V and J genes are TRBV11-2 and TRBJ2-5; possibly TRBD2 for D (6 bases). Germline values: CDR1 SGHAT, CDR2 FQNNGV. The V gene lost 5 bases and the J gene lost 4 bases, with 17 bases spanning the gap. The CDR3 is 15 residues long. CDR3 sequence reads: CASSPAGGSGETQYF. The CDR3 DNA sequence: TGTGCCAGCAGCCCTGCCGGTGGTAGCGGAGAGACCCAGTACTTC.

This clonotype was found many times. V usage is TRBV6-6 and J usage is TRBJ2-1; D uncertain. The germline CDR1 and CDR2 sequences are MNHNY and SVGAGI (reference sequence). V was pared by 4 bases and J by 12 bases, with 13 bases between. The CDR3 is 12 amino acids. The CDR3 coding sequence is TGTGCCAGCAGTTCCGGCCCTAATTGGCAGTTCTTC. Amino acids: CASSSGPNWQFF.

The table lists this clonotype with many counts. The V gene is TRBV28, the J gene TRBJ2-2, with 13 nucleotides matching TRBD2. Germline values: CDR1 MDHEN, CDR2 SYDVKM. This CDR3 spans 17 amino acids. J gave up 4 bases and V 5 bases, and 7 bases lay outside the gene matches. The CDR3 region has the DNA TGTGCCAGCAGTGCCCCCACTAGCGGGAGGGCCACCGGGGAGCTGTTTTTT. Amino acid sequence: CASSAPTSGRATGELFF. Based on the CDR3 plus reference TRBV28 and TRBJ2-2, the full variable domain is DVKVTQSSRYLVKRTGEKVFLECVQDMDHENMFWYRQDPGLGLRLIYFSYDVKMKEKGDIPEGYSVSREKKERFSLILESASTNQTSMYLCASSAPTSGRATGELFFGEGSRLTVL.